This TCR beta chain was identified during a study of identical twins. Study-level points and caveats: Model-predicted out-of-frame TCR alpha sharing fell below observed values in monozygotic twins. The more abundant beta clonotypes in cord blood had fewer insertions, and memory repertoires did not show this. Conclusions were based on cross-sectional statistical analysis, without following the same donors.

In its sample, this clonotype was seen many times. Its target is not known. CDR3 length: 17 residues. CDR1 and CDR2 from the germline V gene are MGHRA and YSYEKL. Deletions cut 0 bases from V and 6 bases from J, with 15 bases between. TCRdb reanalysed the 5' RACE reads using MiXCR and keeps one entry per CDR3 protein. The sample consists of approximately 140,000 distinct CDR3 sequences, roughly 3.5% of them appearing once. Everyone who donated was a healthy Caucasian. The clonotype comes from a man younger than 35 in good health. J is TRBJ1-6 and V is TRBV4-1; D remains ambiguous. The sequenced sample was memory T cells sorted from blood. CDR3 DNA: TGCGCCAGCAGCCAAGAACCGGGTAGAGTCCGTAATTCACCCCTCCACTTT. This encodes CASSQEPGRVRNSPLHF.